This T cell receptor beta chain was profiled in a study of shared clonotypes between healthy human individuals. Study summary: Each donor contributed plates that comprised three CD4 naive, three CD4 memory, two CD8 naive and one CD8 memory. Study results and caveats: As a rule, naive subsets had a larger estimated richness than memory subsets.

As handled by the study authors: Filtering differed since immunoSEQ provided only junctions, with no quality scores. TCRdb's table, derived via immunoSEQ multiplex PCR, lists solely in-frame clones and lacks some. The V and J calls and the clone size are those of that table, but D and trimming were determined from the DNA. The sample includes roughly 2 million clones, 90% to 97% of them seen just once. With respect to this clone: Its antigen is currently unknown. Within the sample, other DNA sequences also encode this same CDR3.

The CDR3 runs to 15 residues. Looked up from germline, CDR1 is KGHSH and CDR2 is LQKENI. The ends lost 2 bases at V and 3 bases at J; junction bases unmatched: 7. Sequences were obtained from naive CD4+ T cells sorted from blood. Stated subset: CD45RA+ positively selected. This TCR was sampled from a man younger than 35 in good health. V is TRBV18 and J is TRBJ2-7; 7 positions agree with TRBD2. CDR3 protein: CASSPGASGNYEQYF. In DNA, the CDR3 is TGTGCCAGCTCACCAGGGGCTAGCGGCAACTACGAGCAGTACTTC.